The TCR beta chain described here comes from a study of cytomegalovirus exposure and HLA in healthy donors. Worth noting for this clone: What it binds is not known.

PCR employed 60 Vbeta and 13 Jbeta primers. Assay: immunoSEQ multiplex PCR; the TCRdb copy retains only in-frame clones and omits some. The sample lists around 150,000 clones, roughly three quarters occurring once. Study conclusions and caveats: A later analysis associated 16,000 or so TCR beta sequences with HLA alleles at a 0.05 false discovery rate. A later analysis found TCR association rates differed by HLA locus, highest for DRB1 and lowest for HLA-C. Across donors, most TCRs were seen rarely, yet some public ones were widespread. According to an earlier analysis, most TCR beta V segments yielded productive rearrangements about 87% or about 30% of the time.

V lost 5 bases to trimming and J lost 4 bases; unmatched junction nucleotides: 6. The CDR3 length is 15 residues. Germline CDR1 is SGHTA and CDR2 is FQGTGA. This TCR was recovered from a man aged 25 to 40 in good health and CMV-seronegative. The rearrangement links TRBV7-3 to TRBJ2-2; 8 bases align to TRBD2. Material for sequencing was PBMCs. For the CDR3, the DNA is TGTGCCAGCAGCCACACTAGCGGAGTCACCGGGGAGCTGTTTTTT. Protein sequence: CASSHTSGVTGELFF.